Each of the 13 T cell receptor beta chains below was sequenced from the same sample in a study of blood T cell repertoires in COVID-19. Clones were read by immunoSEQ multiplex PCR, and TCRdb kept only the in-frame ones, dropping some. In the table there are 200,000 to 250,000 clones, approximately 82% of which are singletons. What was sequenced was peripheral blood. Source of these receptors: a woman of 80 years or more with acute or convalescent COVID-19.

The V gene is TRBV9, the J gene TRBJ2-7; D possibly corresponds to TRBD2 (6 bases). Trimming left V 2 bases short and J 2 bases short, with 17 bases between. CDR3 length equals 16 residues. CDR1 and CDR2 from the germline V gene are SGDLS and YYNGEE. The chain's CDR3 is CASSVAPSASTYEQYF. The CDR3 nucleotides read TGTGCCAGCAGCGTGGCGCCTAGCGCGAGTACCTACGAGCAGTACTTC.

The chain is built from TRBV18 and TRBJ2-1; 8 bases map to TRBD1. Trimming removed 3 bases from V and 4 bases from J; junction bases left unmatched: 5. CDR3 length equals 15 residues. Germline CDR1 and CDR2: KGHSH and LQKENI. CDR3 protein: CASSPLGQDYNEQFF. In DNA, the CDR3 is TGTGCCAGCTCACCCTTGGGACAGGATTACAATGAGCAGTTCTTC.

This chain uses TRBV3-1 (or the pseudogene TRBV3-2) with TRBJ1-2; no clear D. V lost 4 bases, J lost 3 bases, and 9 bases lay in between. CDR1 and CDR2 (germline): LGHDT, YNNKEL (reference sequence). The length of the CDR3 is 13 residues. Here the CDR3 reads CASSPSSYYGYTF. In DNA, the CDR3 is TGTGCCAGCAGCCCCAGTTCTTACTATGGCTACACCTTC.

The V and J genes are TRBV20-1 and TRBJ2-7; D may be TRBD1 (6 bases). The CDR3 contains 11 residues. V dropped 2 bases and J dropped 6 bases, with 8 bases sitting between them. Per germline, CDR1 DFQATT and CDR2 SNEGSKA (reference sequence). This CDR3 is CSARTGLEQYF. The CDR3 DNA reads TGCAGTGCTAGAACAGGGCTCGAGCAGTACTTC.

V is TRBV11-2 and J is TRBJ2-1; 7 bases match TRBD2. V was clipped by 4 bases and J by 6 bases; unmatched bases: 9. CDR1 SGHAT and CDR2 FQNNGV come from the germline V gene. The CDR3 totals 15 residues. CDR3 region: CASSSGGRSVNEQFF. CDR3 nucleotides: TGTGCCAGCAGCTCCGGCGGGAGATCAGTCAATGAGCAGTTCTTC.

The V and J genes are TRBV5-4 and TRBJ2-1; D may be TRBD1 (5 bases). Germline-derived CDR1 and CDR2 are SGHNT and YYREEE (reference sequence). CDR3 size: 14 residues. Trimming shortened V by 0 bases and J by 10 bases, and 14 bases separated the two germline ends. CDR3 sequence (DNA): TGTGCCAGCAGCTTGGATTGGGCCTCAGGGGAGCAGTTCTTC. Translating gives CASSLDWASGEQFF.

Here the CDR3 reads CASSESGAGSAEAFF. The DNA for the CDR3 is TGTGCCAGCAGTGAATCCGGAGCAGGGTCGGCTGAAGCTTTCTTT. The chain couples TRBV25-1 to TRBJ1-1; D possibly corresponds to TRBD1 (5 bases). Germline values: CDR1 MGHDK, CDR2 SYGVNS. CDR3 length: 15 amino acids. V was pared by 1 base and J by 6 bases, with 15 bases between.

The rearrangement links TRBV5-4 to TRBJ2-3; 9 nucleotides match TRBD2. There are 17 residues in the CDR3. Germline CDR1 reads SGHNT; CDR2 reads YYREEE (reference sequence). V lost 5 bases, J lost 6 bases, and 16 bases stayed unmatched. In DNA, the CDR3 is TGTGCCAGCAGGCCGAGGGGGCAGCGGGAGGCCTTGGATACGCAGTATTTT. Its protein is CASRPRGQREALDTQYF.

The gene calls are TRBV12-3 or TRBV12-4 and TRBJ1-5, with TRBD1 as a possible D gene (5 bases). Trimming left V 6 bases short and J 9 bases short, with 9 bases between. This CDR3 is 11 amino acids long. CDR3 bases: TGTGCCAGCAGCTATCAGGGGCCCCAGCATTTT. Its translation is CASSYQGPQHF.

A remark on this clone: Germline and junction disagree at one end, which may indicate a read error. This sequence joins TRBV7-7 and TRBJ2-5; 7 bases agree with TRBD1. The CDR3 covers 15 residues. CDR1 SSHAT and CDR2 FNYEAQ come from the germline V gene (reference sequence). Here the CDR3 DNA reads TGTGCTAGCAGCACCCGACAGGGCCTCCAAGAGACCCAGTACTTC. This encodes CASSTRQGLQETQYF.

CDR3 residues: CASSPQGRGSPLHF. CDR3 nucleotides: TGTGCCAGCAGCCCACAGGGCCGGGGATCCCCCCTCCACTTT. The V and J genes are TRBV7-3 and TRBJ1-6; perhaps TRBD1 as D (6 bases). This CDR3 region has 14 residues. Trimming took 5 bases from V and 13 from J, leaving 18 bases between them. Looked up from germline, CDR1 is SGHTA and CDR2 is FQGTGA.

The J gene is TRBJ1-5, the V gene TRBV5-4; 7 nucleotides line up with TRBD1. Germline CDR1 is SGHNT and CDR2 is YYREEE (reference sequence). The CDR3 loop spans 15 amino acids. The J segment lost 5 bases and the V segment lost 0 bases, leaving 5 bases of the junction unmatched. The CDR3 DNA sequence: TGTGCCAGCAGCTTGGGAGGAACAGGGGATCAGCCCCAGCATTTT. Translated: CASSLGGTGDQPQHF.

This chain uses TRBV30 with TRBJ2-3, with D unresolved. Germline lookup yields CDR1 GTSNPN and CDR2 SVGIG (reference sequence). The CDR3 is 14 residues long. V shed 2 bases and J shed 4 bases, with 13 bases lying between them. CDR3 nucleotides: TGTGCCTGGAGTCCCCCTGGCCGTCCAGATACGCAGTATTTT. Translating it yields CAWSPPGRPDTQYF.